This TCR beta chain was sequenced during a study of blood T cell repertoires in COVID-19 (dated by TCRdb to 2020 to 2021). About the study as a whole: The collaborator samples originated in the United States, Italy and Spain and spanned the acute and convalescent phases of COVID-19. The material from the prospective study consisted of cDNA or gDNA derived from T cells, B-cell-depleted T cells, or PBMCs. The dataset comprised deeply sampled blood TCRbeta repertoires from subjects exposed to, actively infected with, or recovered from COVID-19. A freely available public database, intended as a resource for researchers studying the immune response to SARS-CoV-2, is where the repertoires were released. Samples came from the ongoing ImmuneRACE study (first 160 participants) plus 1,254 subjects from 6 global collaborators. A de-identified subject ID, COVID-19 status, age in years and sex were almost always included in the sample metadata. HLA class I and class II types, where available, came from metadata supplied by the sample provider rather than from assay-based typing. Broader findings and caveats from the paper: The amount of clinical and demographic metadata varied by source and participant and was provided uncurated.

The CDR3 covers 16 residues, taking in both the cysteine and the phenylalanine. The CDR3 DNA has 48 bases and is translated from base 1. From a lookup of the germline V gene (reference sequence), CDR1 and CDR2 are LGHDT and YNNKEL. Deletion took 4 bases off V and 1 base off J, with a span of 16 bases between the germline ends. A note on this clone: Its antigen is currently not known. The record has no base qualities; no much larger clone is one base away.

TCRbeta CDR3 regions were amplified from genomic DNA by means of the immunoSEQ Assay, a bias-controlled multiplex PCR. On the authors' methods: Nucleated cell counts per sample were estimated from amplification of reference gene primers within the assay. Sequence reads were collapsed and filtered to measure the absolute abundance of every unique TCRbeta CDR3 rearrangement. For each sample, productive Simpson clonality was calculated as the square root of Simpson's diversity index across productive rearrangements. The table comes from immuneACCESS by way of TCRdb, which keeps in-frame sequences with V and J called. Part of the clones is missing from these tables; in studies checked, under half for an unresolved V gene and the rest for unknown reasons. Clone size and the V and J calls come from that table; the DNA yielded D and trimming. The sample includes roughly 170,000 clones, with approximately 90% observed a single time. About 0.96% of the sample comes from the top ten.

Samples from volunteer blood donors who had recovered from COVID-19 were contributed by a second Seattle source. Whole blood was collected in K2EDTA tubes by collaborating institutions according to the institutions' own protocols. For TCRbeta analysis, collaborator samples were shipped as frozen whole blood, as isolated PBMCs, or as DNA extracted from either sample type. This clonotype originated in a young woman who had recovered from COVID-19. This sequence uses TRBV3-1 (or the pseudogene TRBV3-2) and TRBJ2-5; TRBD2 might be the D gene, on 6 matching bases. Sequences were obtained from peripheral blood. CDR3 sequence: CASSRRVTGSQETQYF. The sequenced DNA is TGTGCCAGCAGCCGCAGGGTTACCGGGAGCCAAGAGACCCAGTACTTC.